A selection of T cell receptor beta chains follows, all from one sample in a study of cytomegalovirus exposure and HLA in healthy donors. Sequencing used immunoSEQ multiplex PCR; TCRdb keeps in-frame clones, though not all of them. The sample holds about 190,000 clones, around 73% seen once. The source material was PBMCs. Receptor source: a woman aged 25 to 45 in good health and CMV-seropositive. Each CDR3 is given with its conserved first and last residue. Fields, in order: V gene, D gene, J gene, clone size, CDR3 length, CDR3 protein, CDR3 DNA. A D gene is named only where the DNA matches it firmly. Size tells how often a clone was seen (once, few, many) or the class of an expanded clone, and some rows leave it out.

v_call: TRBV2; d_call: NA; j_call: TRBJ2-2; clone_size: NA; cdr3_length: 11; cdr3_aa: CASSLTGELFF; cdr3_nt: TGTGCCAGCAGCTTAACCGGGGAGCTGTTTTTT
v_call: TRBV11-2; d_call: TRBD1; j_call: TRBJ1-5; clone_size: NA; cdr3_length: 13; cdr3_aa: CASSRDSNQPQHF; cdr3_nt: TGTGCCAGCAGCCGGGACAGTAATCAGCCCCAGCATTTT
v_call: TRBV7-9; d_call: TRBD2; j_call: TRBJ2-4; clone_size: NA; cdr3_length: 17; cdr3_aa: CASSLGTSGLAKNIQYF; cdr3_nt: TGTGCCAGCAGCTTAGGGACTAGCGGATTAGCCAAAAACATTCAGTACTTC
v_call: TRBV7-2; d_call: TRBD1; j_call: TRBJ2-1; clone_size: once; cdr3_length: 14; cdr3_aa: CASSFDRGLSEQFF; cdr3_nt: TGTGCCAGCAGCTTCGACAGGGGGCTGAGTGAGCAGTTCTTC
v_call: TRBV7-2; d_call: NA; j_call: TRBJ1-1; clone_size: NA; cdr3_length: 14; cdr3_aa: CASVQTPSAWRAFF; cdr3_nt: TGTGCCAGCGTCCAAACTCCGAGCGCGTGGCGAGCTTTCTTT
v_call: TRBV6-5; d_call: TRBD1; j_call: TRBJ2-1; clone_size: NA; cdr3_length: 16; cdr3_aa: CASSLTGGKAYNEQFF; cdr3_nt: TGTGCCAGCAGTTTGACAGGGGGAAAGGCCTACAATGAGCAGTTCTTC
v_call: TRBV29-1; d_call: TRBD1; j_call: TRBJ2-5; clone_size: NA; cdr3_length: 13; cdr3_aa: CSVGWTGGETQYF; cdr3_nt: TGCAGCGTTGGGTGGACAGGGGGAGAGACCCAGTACTTC
v_call: TRBV18; d_call: TRBD1; j_call: TRBJ1-2; clone_size: NA; cdr3_length: 15; cdr3_aa: CASSLTNRGSYGYTF; cdr3_nt: TGTGCCAGCTCCTTAACCAACAGGGGCTCCTATGGCTACACCTTC
v_call: TRBV9; d_call: NA; j_call: TRBJ1-2; clone_size: NA; cdr3_length: 15; cdr3_aa: CASSVGGGDNYGYTF; cdr3_nt: TGTGCCAGCAGCGTAGGAGGGGGGGACAACTATGGCTACACCTTC
v_call: TRBV30; d_call: TRBD2; j_call: TRBJ2-7; clone_size: NA; cdr3_length: 13; cdr3_aa: CACQREYLYEQYF; cdr3_nt: TGTGCCTGCCAGCGGGAGTATCTCTACGAGCAGTACTTC
v_call: TRBV2; d_call: TRBD1; j_call: TRBJ1-5; clone_size: once; cdr3_length: 12; cdr3_aa: CASSAGGQPQHF; cdr3_nt: TGTGCCAGCTCCGCAGGGGGCCAGCCCCAGCATTTT
v_call: TRBV27; d_call: TRBD1; j_call: TRBJ2-6; clone_size: NA; cdr3_length: 16; cdr3_aa: CASSLLGTGQINVLTF; cdr3_nt: TGTGCCAGCAGTTTATTAGGGACAGGTCAAATCAACGTCCTGACTTTC
v_call: TRBV7-2; d_call: NA; j_call: TRBJ2-3; clone_size: NA; cdr3_length: 15; cdr3_aa: CASSRGGDSTDTQYF; cdr3_nt: TGTGCCAGCAGCCGAGGGGGAGACAGCACAGATACGCAGTATTTT
v_call: TRBV11-3; d_call: NA; j_call: TRBJ2-1; clone_size: once; cdr3_length: 16; cdr3_aa: CASSLGGGVGANEQFF; cdr3_nt: TGTGCCAGCAGCTTGGGGGGGGGCGTAGGTGCAAATGAGCAGTTCTTC
v_call: TRBV21-1; d_call: NA; j_call: TRBJ2-5; clone_size: NA; cdr3_length: 15; cdr3_aa: CASSESDREQETQYF; cdr3_nt: TGTGCCAGCAGCGAGTCGGACAGGGAGCAAGAGACCCAGTACTTC
v_call: TRBV5-1; d_call: NA; j_call: TRBJ1-5; clone_size: NA; cdr3_length: 15; cdr3_aa: CASSLGGRGNQPQHF; cdr3_nt: TGCGCCAGCAGCTTGGGGGGCAGGGGCAATCAGCCCCAGCATTTT
v_call: TRBV10-3; d_call: TRBD2; j_call: TRBJ2-3; clone_size: NA; cdr3_length: 14; cdr3_aa: CAIMGGRPRDTQYF; cdr3_nt: TGTGCCATCATGGGAGGGCGTCCCCGAGATACGCAGTATTTT
v_call: TRBV6-5; d_call: NA; j_call: TRBJ2-7; clone_size: NA; cdr3_length: 15; cdr3_aa: CASSYSMEGPREQYF; cdr3_nt: TGTGCCAGCAGTTACTCCATGGAGGGACCGCGCGAGCAGTACTTC
v_call: TRBV6-5; d_call: TRBD1; j_call: TRBJ1-6; clone_size: NA; cdr3_length: 15; cdr3_aa: CASSYTGQGYSPLHF; cdr3_nt: TGTGCCAGCAGTTACACCGGACAGGGGTATTCACCCCTCCACTTT
v_call: TRBV4-2; d_call: NA; j_call: TRBJ1-1; clone_size: NA; cdr3_length: 16; cdr3_aa: CASSPRSWVEDTEAFF; cdr3_nt: TGTGCCAGCAGCCCAAGATCTTGGGTTGAGGACACTGAAGCTTTCTTT
v_call: TRBV6-5; d_call: TRBD1; j_call: TRBJ1-5; clone_size: NA; cdr3_length: 15; cdr3_aa: CASSRGQGGNQPQHF; cdr3_nt: TGTGCCAGCAGCCGAGGACAGGGTGGCAATCAGCCCCAGCATTTT
v_call: TRBV2; d_call: NA; j_call: TRBJ1-1; clone_size: NA; cdr3_length: 14; cdr3_aa: CASSRQVMNTEAFF; cdr3_nt: TGTGCCAGCAGTAGACAGGTTATGAACACTGAAGCTTTCTTT
v_call: TRBV19; d_call: NA; j_call: TRBJ1-4; clone_size: NA; cdr3_length: 13; cdr3_aa: CASHHRVEEKLFF; cdr3_nt: TGTGCCAGTCATCACAGGGTGGAGGAAAAACTGTTTTTT
v_call: TRBV30; d_call: TRBD1; j_call: TRBJ2-1; clone_size: NA; cdr3_length: 13; cdr3_aa: CAEDRGPYNEQFF; cdr3_nt: TGTGCTGAAGACAGGGGGCCCTACAATGAGCAGTTCTTC
v_call: TRBV6-5; d_call: TRBD1; j_call: TRBJ2-5; clone_size: NA; cdr3_length: 15; cdr3_aa: CASSSTGQGRETQYF; cdr3_nt: TGTGCCAGCAGTTCCACCGGACAGGGGAGAGAGACCCAGTACTTC
v_call: TRBV5-4; d_call: NA; j_call: TRBJ1-5; clone_size: NA; cdr3_length: 13; cdr3_aa: CASSPGVGQPQHF; cdr3_nt: TGTGCCAGCAGCCCGGGGGTAGGTCAGCCCCAGCATTTT
v_call: TRBV25-1; d_call: TRBD1; j_call: TRBJ1-1; clone_size: NA; cdr3_length: 14; cdr3_aa: CASSEWAGGAEAFF; cdr3_nt: TGTGCCAGCAGTGAATGGGCAGGGGGAGCTGAAGCTTTCTTT
v_call: TRBV4-2; d_call: NA; j_call: TRBJ2-7; clone_size: NA; cdr3_length: 14; cdr3_aa: CASSQGQGAYEQYF; cdr3_nt: TGTGCCAGCAGCCAAGGGCAGGGCGCCTACGAGCAGTACTTC
v_call: TRBV6-5; d_call: NA; j_call: TRBJ1-1; clone_size: once; cdr3_length: 14; cdr3_aa: CASSFIRGHREAFF; cdr3_nt: TGTGCCAGCAGCTTCATCAGGGGCCACCGAGAAGCTTTCTTT
v_call: TRBV19; d_call: NA; j_call: TRBJ2-4; clone_size: NA; cdr3_length: 14; cdr3_aa: CATHPPQDPNIQYF; cdr3_nt: TGTGCCACCCACCCCCCACAGGACCCAAACATTCAGTACTTC
v_call: TRBV11-1; d_call: NA; j_call: TRBJ1-6; clone_size: few; cdr3_length: 14; cdr3_aa: CASSSTRGGSPLHF; cdr3_nt: TGTGCCAGCAGCTCTACTAGGGGAGGCTCACCCCTCCACTTT
v_call: TRBV6-4; d_call: NA; j_call: TRBJ2-2; clone_size: NA; cdr3_length: 15; cdr3_aa: CASSLSGLNTGELFF; cdr3_nt: TGTGCCAGCAGCCTCAGTGGTTTGAACACCGGGGAGCTGTTTTTT
v_call: TRBV2; d_call: NA; j_call: TRBJ2-7; clone_size: once; cdr3_length: 12; cdr3_aa: CASSGWGQEQYF; cdr3_nt: TGTGCCAGCAGTGGATGGGGGCAAGAGCAGTACTTC
v_call: TRBV30; d_call: NA; j_call: TRBJ1-3; clone_size: NA; cdr3_length: 15; cdr3_aa: CAPERAVISGNTIYF; cdr3_nt: TGTGCCCCGGAGAGGGCGGTGATCTCTGGAAACACCATATATTTT
v_call: TRBV6-6; d_call: TRBD2; j_call: TRBJ2-5; clone_size: NA; cdr3_length: 14; cdr3_aa: CATSTSGRRETQYF; cdr3_nt: TGTGCCACCTCGACTAGCGGGAGAAGGGAGACCCAGTACTTC
v_call: TRBV11-2; d_call: NA; j_call: TRBJ1-5; clone_size: NA; cdr3_length: 15; cdr3_aa: CASSLSGEGGQPQHF; cdr3_nt: TGTGCCAGCAGCTTATCAGGGGAGGGCGGTCAGCCCCAGCATTTT
v_call: TRBV6-6; d_call: NA; j_call: TRBJ2-7; clone_size: NA; cdr3_length: 14; cdr3_aa: CASSRTVFGYEQYF; cdr3_nt: TGTGCCAGCAGCCGGACAGTTTTCGGCTACGAGCAGTACTTC
v_call: TRBV5-3; d_call: TRBD1; j_call: TRBJ2-3; clone_size: NA; cdr3_length: 16; cdr3_aa: CARRQPGTDYTDTQYF; cdr3_nt: TGTGCCAGAAGGCAGCCCGGGACAGACTATACAGATACGCAGTATTTT
v_call: TRBV29-1; d_call: NA; j_call: TRBJ1-2; clone_size: few; cdr3_length: 18; cdr3_aa: CSVVGRRGSLAFNYGYTF; cdr3_nt: TGCAGCGTTGTGGGGCGTCGAGGGAGTCTAGCGTTCAACTATGGCTACACCTTC
v_call: TRBV5-1; d_call: NA; j_call: TRBJ1-2; clone_size: NA; cdr3_length: 17; cdr3_aa: CASSHFQTAETNYGYTF; cdr3_nt: TGCGCCAGCAGCCATTTTCAGACAGCCGAGACCAACTATGGCTACACCTTC
v_call: TRBV2; d_call: TRBD2; j_call: TRBJ2-1; clone_size: NA; cdr3_length: 14; cdr3_aa: CASSVVGGAGEQFF; cdr3_nt: TGTGCCAGCAGTGTTGTCGGGGGGGCCGGTGAGCAGTTCTTC
v_call: TRBV7-9; d_call: TRBD1; j_call: TRBJ2-7; clone_size: NA; cdr3_length: 14; cdr3_aa: CASSSYRGDYEQYF; cdr3_nt: TGTGCCAGCAGCTCTTACAGGGGGGACTACGAGCAGTACTTC
v_call: TRBV20-1; d_call: TRBD2; j_call: TRBJ2-5; clone_size: NA; cdr3_length: 11; cdr3_aa: CSAPDGRAQYF; cdr3_nt: TGCAGTGCCCCGGACGGGAGGGCCCAGTACTTC
v_call: TRBV6-5; d_call: NA; j_call: TRBJ1-1; clone_size: NA; cdr3_length: 13; cdr3_aa: CASSFDRTTEAFF; cdr3_nt: TGTGCCAGCAGTTTCGACAGGACAACTGAAGCTTTCTTT
v_call: TRBV28; d_call: NA; j_call: TRBJ1-2; clone_size: NA; cdr3_length: 14; cdr3_aa: CASRSPGKIDGYTF; cdr3_nt: TGTGCCAGCAGGAGCCCGGGAAAGATTGATGGCTACACCTTC
v_call: TRBV5-1; d_call: NA; j_call: TRBJ1-2; clone_size: NA; cdr3_length: 14; cdr3_aa: CASSPTGDNYGYTF; cdr3_nt: TGCGCCAGCAGCCCGACAGGAGACAACTATGGCTACACCTTC
v_call: TRBV9; d_call: TRBD2; j_call: TRBJ2-1; clone_size: NA; cdr3_length: 14; cdr3_aa: CASSAGGGTGEQFF; cdr3_nt: TGTGCCAGCAGCGCCGGCGGGGGGACGGGTGAGCAGTTCTTC
v_call: TRBV29-1; d_call: NA; j_call: TRBJ1-4; clone_size: few; cdr3_length: 14; cdr3_aa: CSANSGGLGEKLFF; cdr3_nt: TGCAGCGCCAACAGTGGAGGGTTAGGGGAAAAACTGTTTTTT
v_call: TRBV9; d_call: TRBD2; j_call: TRBJ2-3; clone_size: NA; cdr3_length: 16; cdr3_aa: CASSVDVSGSTDTQYF; cdr3_nt: TGTGCCAGCAGCGTAGACGTTAGCGGGTCCACAGATACGCAGTATTTT
v_call: TRBV10-3; d_call: NA; j_call: TRBJ2-3; clone_size: NA; cdr3_length: 15; cdr3_aa: CAISVGGRSTDTQYF; cdr3_nt: TGTGCCATCAGTGTGGGGGGGCGCAGCACAGATACGCAGTATTTT
v_call: TRBV19; d_call: NA; j_call: TRBJ2-7; clone_size: NA; cdr3_length: 14; cdr3_aa: CASRLTEVSYEQYF; cdr3_nt: TGTGCCAGTAGACTTACGGAGGTGTCCTACGAGCAGTACTTC
v_call: TRBV30; d_call: NA; j_call: TRBJ2-7; clone_size: NA; cdr3_length: 13; cdr3_aa: CAWEKEVGYEQYF; cdr3_nt: TGTGCCTGGGAGAAAGAGGTCGGCTACGAGCAGTACTTC
v_call: TRBV5-6; d_call: NA; j_call: TRBJ1-6; clone_size: NA; cdr3_length: 16; cdr3_aa: CASSQRGRAYNSPLHF; cdr3_nt: TGTGCCAGCAGCCAACGAGGGCGAGCCTATAATTCACCCCTCCACTTT
v_call: TRBV5-1; d_call: TRBD1; j_call: TRBJ1-1; clone_size: once; cdr3_length: 15; cdr3_aa: CASSLVGQGATEAFF; cdr3_nt: TGCGCCAGCAGCTTGGTGGGACAGGGGGCCACTGAAGCTTTCTTT
v_call: TRBV2; d_call: NA; j_call: TRBJ2-7; clone_size: NA; cdr3_length: 12; cdr3_aa: CASTDGAREQYF; cdr3_nt: TGTGCCAGCACCGACGGAGCACGGGAGCAGTACTTC
v_call: TRBV4-1; d_call: TRBD2; j_call: TRBJ2-3; clone_size: NA; cdr3_length: 16; cdr3_aa: CASRRSGKTSTDTQYF; cdr3_nt: TGCGCCAGCAGGCGAAGCGGGAAGACTAGCACAGATACGCAGTATTTT
v_call: TRBV6-5; d_call: TRBD1; j_call: TRBJ1-2; clone_size: few; cdr3_length: 13; cdr3_aa: CASRLGQGGGYTF; cdr3_nt: TGTGCCAGCAGATTAGGACAGGGGGGTGGCTACACCTTC